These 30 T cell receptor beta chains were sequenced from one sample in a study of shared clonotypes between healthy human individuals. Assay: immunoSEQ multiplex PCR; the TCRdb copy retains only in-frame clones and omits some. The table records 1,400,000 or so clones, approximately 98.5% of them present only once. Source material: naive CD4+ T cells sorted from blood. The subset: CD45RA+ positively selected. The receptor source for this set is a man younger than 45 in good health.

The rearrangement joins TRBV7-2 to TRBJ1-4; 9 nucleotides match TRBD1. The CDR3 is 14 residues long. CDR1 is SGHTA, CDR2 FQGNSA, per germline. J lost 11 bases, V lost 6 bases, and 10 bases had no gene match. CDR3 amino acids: CASRSTGGLDKLFF. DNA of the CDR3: TGTGCCAGCAGATCGACAGGGGGGCTAGATAAACTGTTTTTT. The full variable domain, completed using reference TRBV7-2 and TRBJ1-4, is GAGVSQSPSNKVTEKGKDVELRCDPISGHTALYWYRQSLGQGLEFLIYFQGNSAPDKSGLPSDRFSAERTGGSVSTLTIQRTQQEDSAVYLCASRSTGGLDKLFFGSGTQLSVL.

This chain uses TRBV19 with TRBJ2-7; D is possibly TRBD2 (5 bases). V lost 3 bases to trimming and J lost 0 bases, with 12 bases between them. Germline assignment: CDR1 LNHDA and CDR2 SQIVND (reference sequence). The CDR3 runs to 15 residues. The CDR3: CASSIRVGSSYEQYF. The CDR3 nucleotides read TGTGCCAGTAGTATTAGGGTTGGGAGCTCCTACGAGCAGTACTTC.

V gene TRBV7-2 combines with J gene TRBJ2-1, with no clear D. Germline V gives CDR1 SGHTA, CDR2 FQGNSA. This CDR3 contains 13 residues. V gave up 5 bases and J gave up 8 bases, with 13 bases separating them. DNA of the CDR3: TGTGCCAGCAGCGCCTTCGAGCCCGATGAGCAGTTCTTC. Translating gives CASSAFEPDEQFF.

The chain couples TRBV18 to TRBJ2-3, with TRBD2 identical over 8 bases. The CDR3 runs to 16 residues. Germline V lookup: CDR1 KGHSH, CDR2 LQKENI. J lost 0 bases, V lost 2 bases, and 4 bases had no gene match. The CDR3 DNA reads TGTGCCAGCTCACCAAGCATAGCGGGGAGCACAGATACGCAGTATTTT. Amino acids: CASSPSIAGSTDTQYF.

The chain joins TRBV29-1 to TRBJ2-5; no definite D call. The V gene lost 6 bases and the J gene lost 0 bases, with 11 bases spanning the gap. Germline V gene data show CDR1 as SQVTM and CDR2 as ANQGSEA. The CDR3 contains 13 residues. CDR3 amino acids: CSVSRAYQETQYF. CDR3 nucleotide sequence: TGCAGCGTCTCCCGGGCATACCAAGAGACCCAGTACTTC.

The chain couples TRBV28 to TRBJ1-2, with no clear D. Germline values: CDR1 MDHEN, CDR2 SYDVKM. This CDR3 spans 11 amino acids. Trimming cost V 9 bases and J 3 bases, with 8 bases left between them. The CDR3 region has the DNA TGTGCCAGTCGACCCGACTATGGCTACACCTTC. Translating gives CASRPDYGYTF.

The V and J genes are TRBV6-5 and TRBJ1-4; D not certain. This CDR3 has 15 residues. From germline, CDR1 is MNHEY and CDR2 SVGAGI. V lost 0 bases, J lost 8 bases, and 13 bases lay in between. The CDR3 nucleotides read TGTGCCAGCAGTTACTCGCCGACAAGGAGGGAAAAACTGTTTTTT. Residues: CASSYSPTRREKLFF.

CDR3 nucleotide sequence: TGCAGTGGGGCAAAGTACAATGAGCAGTTCTTC. It specifies CSGAKYNEQFF. J is TRBJ2-1 and V is TRBV20-1; D is undetermined. Trimming shortened V by 7 bases and J by 4 bases, and 8 bases separated the two germline ends. There are 11 residues in the CDR3. Germline CDR1 reads DFQATT; CDR2 reads SNEGSKA (reference sequence).

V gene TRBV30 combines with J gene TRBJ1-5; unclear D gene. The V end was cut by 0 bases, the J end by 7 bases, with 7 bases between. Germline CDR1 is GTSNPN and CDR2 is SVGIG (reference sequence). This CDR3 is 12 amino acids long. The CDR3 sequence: CAWSVSKQPQHF. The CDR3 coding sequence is TGTGCCTGGAGTGTATCAAAACAGCCCCAGCATTTT.

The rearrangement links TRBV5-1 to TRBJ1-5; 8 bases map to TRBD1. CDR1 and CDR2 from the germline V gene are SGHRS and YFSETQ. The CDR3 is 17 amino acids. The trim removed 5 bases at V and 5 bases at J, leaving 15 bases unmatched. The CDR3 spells CASRGVGRTGSDQPQHF. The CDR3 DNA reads TGCGCCAGCAGGGGGGTGGGTAGGACAGGGTCGGATCAGCCCCAGCATTTT.

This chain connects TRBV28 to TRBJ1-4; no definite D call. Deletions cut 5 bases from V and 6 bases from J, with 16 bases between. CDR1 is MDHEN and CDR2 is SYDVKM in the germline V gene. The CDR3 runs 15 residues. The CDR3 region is CASSPGGARDEKLFF. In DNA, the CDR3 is TGTGCCAGCAGTCCCGGAGGCGCGAGAGATGAAAAACTGTTTTTT.

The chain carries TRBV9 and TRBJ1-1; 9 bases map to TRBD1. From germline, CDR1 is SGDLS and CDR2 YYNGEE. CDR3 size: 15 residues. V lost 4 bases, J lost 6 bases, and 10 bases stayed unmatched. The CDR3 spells CASSYRTGAGAEAFF. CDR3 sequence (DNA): TGTGCCAGCAGCTACCGGACAGGGGCCGGGGCTGAAGCTTTCTTT.

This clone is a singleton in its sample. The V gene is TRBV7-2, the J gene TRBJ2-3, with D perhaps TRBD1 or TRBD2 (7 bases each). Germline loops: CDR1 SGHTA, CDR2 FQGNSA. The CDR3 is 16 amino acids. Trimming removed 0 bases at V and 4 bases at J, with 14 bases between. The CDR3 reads CASSLAATGRADTQYF. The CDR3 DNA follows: TGTGCCAGCAGCTTAGCAGCGACAGGGAGGGCAGATACGCAGTATTTT.

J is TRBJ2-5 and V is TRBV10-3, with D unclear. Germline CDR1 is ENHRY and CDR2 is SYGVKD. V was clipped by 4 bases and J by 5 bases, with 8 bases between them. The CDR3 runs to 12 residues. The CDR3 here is CAISGAGETQYF. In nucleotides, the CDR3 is TGTGCCATCAGTGGGGCCGGGGAGACCCAGTACTTC.

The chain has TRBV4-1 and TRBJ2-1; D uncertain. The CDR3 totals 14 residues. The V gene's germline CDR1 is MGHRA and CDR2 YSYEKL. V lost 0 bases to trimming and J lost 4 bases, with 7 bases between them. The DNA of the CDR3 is TGCGCCAGCAGCCAAGAAGGAGTATACAATGAGCAGTTCTTC. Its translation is CASSQEGVYNEQFF.

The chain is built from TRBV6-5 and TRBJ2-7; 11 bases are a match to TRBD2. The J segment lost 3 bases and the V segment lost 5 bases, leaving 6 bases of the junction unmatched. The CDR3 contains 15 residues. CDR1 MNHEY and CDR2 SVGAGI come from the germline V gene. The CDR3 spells CASSLSGRALYEQYF. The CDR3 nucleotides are TGTGCCAGCAGTCTTAGCGGGAGGGCGCTCTACGAGCAGTACTTC.

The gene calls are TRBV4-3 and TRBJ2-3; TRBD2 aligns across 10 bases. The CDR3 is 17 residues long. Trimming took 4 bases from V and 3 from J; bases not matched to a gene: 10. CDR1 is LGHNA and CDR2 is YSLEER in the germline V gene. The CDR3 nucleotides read TGCGCCAGCAGCCTAGGAGGAGGAGCGGGAGGGACAGATACGCAGTATTTT. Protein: CASSLGGGAGGTDTQYF.

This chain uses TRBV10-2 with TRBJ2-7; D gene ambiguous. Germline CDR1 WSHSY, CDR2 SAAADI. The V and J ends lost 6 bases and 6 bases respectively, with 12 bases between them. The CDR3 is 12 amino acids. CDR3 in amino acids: CASRVTPGEQYF. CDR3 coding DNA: TGCGCCAGCAGAGTTACTCCGGGCGAGCAGTACTTC.

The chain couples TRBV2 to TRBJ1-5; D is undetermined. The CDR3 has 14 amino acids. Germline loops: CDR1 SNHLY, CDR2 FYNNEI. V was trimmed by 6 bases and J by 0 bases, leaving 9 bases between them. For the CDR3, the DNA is TGTGCCAGCAGGGGAAGGAATAGCAATCAGCCCCAGCATTTT. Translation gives CASRGRNSNQPQHF.

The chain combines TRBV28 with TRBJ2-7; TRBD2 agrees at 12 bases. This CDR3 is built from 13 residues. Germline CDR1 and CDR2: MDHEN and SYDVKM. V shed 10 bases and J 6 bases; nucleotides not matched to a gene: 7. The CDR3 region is CATLAGGPFEQYF. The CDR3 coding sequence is TGTGCCACCCTAGCGGGAGGGCCCTTCGAGCAGTACTTC.

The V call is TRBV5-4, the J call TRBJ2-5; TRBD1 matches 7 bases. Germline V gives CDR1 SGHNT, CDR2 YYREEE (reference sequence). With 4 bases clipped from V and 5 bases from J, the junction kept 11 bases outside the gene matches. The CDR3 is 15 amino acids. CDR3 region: CASSPRLQGDETQYF. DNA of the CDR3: TGTGCCAGCAGCCCAAGGCTCCAGGGGGACGAGACCCAGTACTTC.

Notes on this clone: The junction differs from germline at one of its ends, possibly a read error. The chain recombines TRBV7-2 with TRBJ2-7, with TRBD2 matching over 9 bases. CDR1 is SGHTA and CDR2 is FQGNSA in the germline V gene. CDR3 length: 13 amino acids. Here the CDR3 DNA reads TGTGCCAGCAGCTTAGATTGGGCGGGAGGGCTCGCCTTC. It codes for CASSLDWAGGLAF.

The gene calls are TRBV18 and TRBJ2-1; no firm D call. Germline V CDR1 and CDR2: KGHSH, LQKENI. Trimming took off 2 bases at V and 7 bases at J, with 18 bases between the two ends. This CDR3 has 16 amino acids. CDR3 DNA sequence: TGTGCCAGCTCACCAATCGTCAATGGGCCTGGGAATGAGCAGTTCTTC. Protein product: CASSPIVNGPGNEQFF.

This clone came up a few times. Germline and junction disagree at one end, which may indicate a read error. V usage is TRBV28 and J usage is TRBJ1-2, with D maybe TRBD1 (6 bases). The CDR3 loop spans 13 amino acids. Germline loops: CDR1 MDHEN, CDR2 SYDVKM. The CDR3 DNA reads TGTGCCAGCAGTTTCCCGCTGGACAGTCCGCCCTCCTTC. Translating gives CASSFPLDSPPSF.

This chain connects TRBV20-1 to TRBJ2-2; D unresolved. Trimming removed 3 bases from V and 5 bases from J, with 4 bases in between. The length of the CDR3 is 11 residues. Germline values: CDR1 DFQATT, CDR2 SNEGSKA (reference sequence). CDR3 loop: CSASGTGELFF. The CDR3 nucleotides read TGCAGTGCTAGCGGTACCGGGGAGCTGTTTTTT.

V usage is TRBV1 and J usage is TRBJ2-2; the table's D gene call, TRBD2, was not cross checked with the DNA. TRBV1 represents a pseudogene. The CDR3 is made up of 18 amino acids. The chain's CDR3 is CTSSQVRASERNTGELFF. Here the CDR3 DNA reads TGCACCAGCAGCCAAGTTAGGGCTAGCGAAAGGAACACCGGGGAGCTGTTTTTT.

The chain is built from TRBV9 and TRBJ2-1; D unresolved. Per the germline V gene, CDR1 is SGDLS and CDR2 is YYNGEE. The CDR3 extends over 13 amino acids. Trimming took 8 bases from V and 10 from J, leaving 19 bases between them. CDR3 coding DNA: TGTGCCAGTTCCGAAGTAGGCTCTAACGAGCAGTTCTTC. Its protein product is CASSEVGSNEQFF.

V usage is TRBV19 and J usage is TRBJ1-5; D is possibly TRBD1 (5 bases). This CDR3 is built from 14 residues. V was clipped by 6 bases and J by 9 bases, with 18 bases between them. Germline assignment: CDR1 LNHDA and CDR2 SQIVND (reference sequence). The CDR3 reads CASSRVRGGGPQHF. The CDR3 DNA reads TGTGCCAGTAGCCGCGTGAGGGGAGGTGGGCCCCAGCATTTT.

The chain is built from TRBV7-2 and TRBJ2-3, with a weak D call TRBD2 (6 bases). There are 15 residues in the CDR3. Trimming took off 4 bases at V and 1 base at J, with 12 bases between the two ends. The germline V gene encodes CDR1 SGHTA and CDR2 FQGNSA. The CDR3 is CASSSRGPGTDTQYF. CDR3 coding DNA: TGTGCCAGCAGCTCGCGGGGACCCGGCACAGATACGCAGTATTTT. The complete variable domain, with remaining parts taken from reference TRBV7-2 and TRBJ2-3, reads GAGVSQSPSNKVTEKGKDVELRCDPISGHTALYWYRQSLGQGLEFLIYFQGNSAPDKSGLPSDRFSAERTGGSVSTLTIQRTQQEDSAVYLCASSSRGPGTDTQYFGPGTRLTVL.

In DNA, the CDR3 is TGTGCCACCAGCAGAGATTTGTACAGTACCTACGAGCAGTACTTC. It is translated as CATSRDLYSTYEQYF. The chain links TRBV15 to TRBJ2-7; D gene uncertain. V was clipped by 0 bases and J by 2 bases, with 11 bases between them. Germline assignment: CDR1 LNHNV and CDR2 YYDKDF (reference sequence). The CDR3 contains 15 residues.